The 13 T cell receptor beta chains reported below all come from one sample, sequenced in a study of blood T cells in healthy people across ages. PCR was performed a second time for about 7 to 11 cycles using a sample-barcoded 5' primer and a J-beta primer mix. TCRdb re-analysed the 5' RACE reads in MiXCR, keeping a single row per CDR3 protein. In the table there are fewer than 1,200,000 distinct CDR3 sequences, around 27% of which are singletons. The sample was also linked to a second study, of T cells of mothers and their children.

The sample comprised blood. These receptors came from a girl aged 2 to 10 in good health.

The chain recombines TRBV12-3 or TRBV12-4 with TRBJ2-5, with 13 bases identical to TRBD2. The J segment lost 5 bases and the V segment lost 8 bases, leaving 5 bases of the junction unmatched. This CDR3 is built from 14 residues. CDR3 sequence: CASRTSGSGETQYF. For the CDR3, the DNA is TGTGCCAGCCGGACTAGCGGGAGTGGGGAGACCCAGTACTTC.

This clonotype was detected a few times. This chain connects TRBV4-2 to TRBJ2-3, with D possibly TRBD2 on 6 matching bases. The V end was cut by 0 bases, the J end by 4 bases, with 17 bases between. Germline CDR1 and CDR2: LGHNA and YNFKEQ. The CDR3 length is 17 residues. The CDR3 is CASSQETRNLAADTQYF. As DNA, the CDR3 is TGTGCCAGCAGCCAAGAGACCAGAAACTTAGCGGCAGATACGCAGTATTTT.

This clonotype has more than one count but fewer than ten. The V gene is TRBV21-1, the J gene TRBJ2-1. TRBV21-1 is noted as a pseudogene. CDR3 size: 14 residues. In DNA, the CDR3 is TGTGCCAGCAGCAATCGGAAGAAGGGAAATGAGCAGTTCTTC. Protein: CASSNRKKGNEQFF.

Comments on this clonotype: One end of the junction varies from germline; a read error may be responsible. The chain is built from TRBV29-1 and TRBJ2-7; a possible D gene is TRBD1 (6 bases). Germline CDR1 SQVTM, CDR2 ANQGSEA. The CDR3 totals 12 residues. The CDR3 reads CSAWDIVHEQYF. The DNA of the CDR3 is TGCAGCGCTTGGGACATAGTCCACGAGCAGTATTTC.

This clonotype was seen a single time. The rearrangement joins TRBV11-3 to TRBJ2-5; D ambiguous. The J call may be faulty, since TRBJ2-1 better matches the DNA end. Germline V lookup: CDR1 SGHNT, CDR2 YENEEA. The CDR3 sequence is 18 residues long. The CDR3 is CASSLDQLLEKVQDEQFF. The CDR3 bases are TGTGCCAGCAGCTTAGATCAATTGCTCGAGAAGGTTCAGGATGAGCAGTTCTTC.

This clonotype showed up just a few times. CDR3 protein: CSAIQGDSPLHF. CDR3 in DNA: TGCAGTGCTATTCAGGGAGATTCACCCCTCCACTTT. V and J are TRBV20-1 and TRBJ1-6, with D maybe TRBD1 (5 bases). Germline V gene lookup returns CDR1 DFQATT and CDR2 SNEGSKA (reference sequence). The CDR3 loop spans 12 amino acids. V lost 4 bases, J lost 8 bases, and 9 bases lay in between.

The V call is TRBV28, the J call TRBJ2-1, with 7 nucleotides matching TRBD1. Germline V lookup: CDR1 MDHEN, CDR2 SYDVKM. V gave up 5 bases and J gave up 9 bases; unmatched junction bases: 22. The CDR3 spans 18 residues. The CDR3 nucleotides are TGTGCCAGCAGTCTCCGAGGGGGCCGCAAGACAGGGTCGACTGAGCAGTTCTTC. Translating gives CASSLRGGRKTGSTEQFF.

This clonotype has more than one count but fewer than ten. The V gene is TRBV20-1, the J gene TRBJ1-3; weak D call: TRBD1 (5 bases). The ends were cut back, 5 bases at V and 4 bases at J, with 15 bases in the middle. This CDR3 spans 14 amino acids. CDR1 is DFQATT, CDR2 SNEGSKA, per germline (reference sequence). As DNA, the CDR3 is TGCAGTGCTTCGTCATCAGGGAGGGGAAACACCATATATTTT. The encoded protein is CSASSSGRGNTIYF.

The CDR3 region is CSATPVMGGRLAGEQYF. CDR3 coding DNA: TGCAGTGCTACCCCCGTTATGGGGGGACGGCTCGCTGGCGAGCAGTACTTC. The gene calls are TRBV20-1 and TRBJ2-5, with TRBD2 as a possible D gene (6 bases). The J call could be wrong; TRBJ2-7 is a better fit for the DNA end. The CDR3 runs to 17 residues. CDR1 DFQATT and CDR2 SNEGSKA come from the germline V gene (reference sequence).

The J gene is TRBJ1-2, the V gene TRBV7-9; unclear D gene. This CDR3 contains 12 residues. Trimming shortened V by 5 bases and J by 7 bases, and 11 bases separated the two germline ends. In germline, CDR1 is SEHNR, CDR2 FQNEAQ (reference sequence). CDR3 DNA sequence: TGTGCCAGCAGCGTACGACGCGGTGGCTACACCTTC. Protein: CASSVRRGGYTF.

V usage is TRBV6-1 and J usage is TRBJ2-5, with 8 bases matching TRBD1. CDR3 length equals 16 residues. The germline CDR1 and CDR2 sequences are MNHNS and SASEGT. Losses at the gene ends were 0 bases for V and 1 base for J; bases not matched to a gene: 4. The CDR3 protein is CASSEAGTGRQETQYF. CDR3 sequence (DNA): TGTGCCAGCAGTGAAGCAGGGACAGGCCGCCAAGAGACCCAGTACTTC.

V is TRBV10-3 and J is TRBJ2-4; the match to TRBD2 covers 7 bases. J lost 6 bases, V lost 3 bases, and 8 bases had no gene match. Germline loops: CDR1 ENHRY, CDR2 SYGVKD. The CDR3 is made up of 15 amino acids. CDR3 DNA: TGTGCCATCAGTGATTTTGCGGGAGTGACAAACATTCAGTACTTC. It codes for CAISDFAGVTNIQYF.

V is TRBV12-3 or TRBV12-4 and J is TRBJ1-5; D gene ambiguous. The CDR3 has 12 residues. V was cut by 6 bases and J by 9 bases, with 12 bases left in between. The CDR3 spells CASSTRWPPQHF. DNA of the CDR3: TGTGCCAGCAGCACCCGGTGGCCGCCCCAGCATTTT.